Included here is one T cell receptor beta chain sequence, with context. The antigen remains unidentified. This sample is part of a study of shared clonotypes between healthy human individuals. As for the study in general: Donors had three CD4 naive, three CD4 memory, two CD8 naive and one CD8 memory plate apiece.

Naive-designated CD8 cells lacked CD45RO, were positively enriched for CCR7, and omitted terminally differentiated effector memory CD45RA+ cells. General study findings and limits: Incompleteness in sorted-subset sequencing, despite large depth, was shown by rarefaction. The study drew on few donors, limiting represented genetic and exposure-history diversity.

V was clipped by 8 bases and J by 0 bases, with 10 bases between them. Germline V lookup: CDR1 MNHNY, CDR2 SVGAGI (reference sequence). This CDR3 has 14 residues. Method: immunoSEQ multiplex PCR; TCRdb's copy keeps in-frame clones and lacks some. The table has hundreds of thousands of clones, roughly 95% seen once. The specimen was naive CD8+ T cells sorted from blood. The chain has TRBV6-6 and TRBJ2-2; D gene uncertain. The TCR originated in a woman aged 25-40 years in good health. The chain's CDR3 is CASAEFANTGELFF. As DNA, the CDR3 is TGTGCCAGCGCGGAGTTCGCGAACACCGGGGAGCTGTTTTTT.